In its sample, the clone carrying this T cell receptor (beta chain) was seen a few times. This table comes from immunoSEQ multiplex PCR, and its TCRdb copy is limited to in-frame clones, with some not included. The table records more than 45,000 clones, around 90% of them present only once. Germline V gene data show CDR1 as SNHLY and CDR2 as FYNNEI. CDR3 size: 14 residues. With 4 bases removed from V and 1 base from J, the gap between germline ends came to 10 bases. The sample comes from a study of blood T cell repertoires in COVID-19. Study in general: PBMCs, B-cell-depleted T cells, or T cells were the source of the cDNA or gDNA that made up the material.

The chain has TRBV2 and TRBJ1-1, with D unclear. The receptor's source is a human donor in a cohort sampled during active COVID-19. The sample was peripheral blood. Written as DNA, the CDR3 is TGTGCCAGCAGTGTATTCAGAGGGAACACTGAAGCTTTCTTT. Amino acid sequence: CASSVFRGNTEAFF.